This T cell receptor (beta chain) was sequenced for a study of control samples from healthy donors and cancer patients. TCRdb's copy holds only in-frame clones and misses some; the assay was immunoSEQ multiplex PCR. The sample gives 75,000 or so clones, approximately 90% of which show up once; less than 6% is in the top ten. The length of the CDR3 is 14 residues. V dropped 4 bases and J dropped 5 bases, with 9 bases sitting between them. Germline assignment: CDR1 SNHLY and CDR2 FYNNEI. The material sequenced was PBMCs. The TCR sequence derives from a man in his 60s with colorectal cancer. This chain links TRBV2 with TRBJ1-6; D may be TRBD1 (5 bases). CDR3 sequence: CASSGQGNNSPLHF. DNA for the CDR3: TGTGCCAGCAGTGGGCAGGGCAATAATTCACCCCTCCACTTT.